This is a list of T cell receptor beta chains from one sample in a study of T cells in Graves' hyperthyroidism and ophthalmopathy. One entry per CDR3 protein, called by TCRdb with MiXCR from the multiplex PCR reads. The sample lists about 250,000 distinct CDR3 sequences; 22% were seen once. The specimen was blood. These receptors were collected from a man aged 30 to 45 with Graves' ophthalmopathy. The CDR3 runs from the conserved cysteine through the conserved F or W. Fields, in order: V gene, J gene, clone size, D gene, CDR3 DNA, CDR3 protein. The D gene is left open where the match is weak. The listing skips clone size in some rows; elsewhere it reads once, few, many or a size class.

V: TRBV20-1
J: TRBJ1-6
size: .
D: TRBD1
DNA: TGCAGTGCTAGAGGGGACAGGGGTTCACCCCTCCACTTT
CDR3: CSARGDRGSPLHF

V: TRBV7-8
J: TRBJ2-1
size: few
D: .
DNA: TGTGCCAGCAGCCGTGGGCGAAGGAGAGGGCTGAATGAGCAGTTCTTC
CDR3: CASSRGRRRGLNEQFF

V: TRBV5-1
J: TRBJ2-1
size: few
D: TRBD1
DNA: TGCGCCAGCAGCTTTCCCCGGGACAGGGGTGTCATCGATGAGCAGTTCTTC
CDR3: CASSFPRDRGVIDEQFF

V: TRBV11-2
J: TRBJ2-4
size: many
D: .
DNA: TGTGCCAGCAGCTTAGAGCGGGGCCCCCAAGGGTACATTCAGTACTTC
CDR3: CASSLERGPQGYIQYF

V: TRBV9
J: TRBJ1-5
size: .
D: TRBD1
DNA: TGTGCCAGCAGCCAAACAGGGGGCGCGAATCAGCCCCAGCATTTT
CDR3: CASSQTGGANQPQHF

V: TRBV6-2/TRBV6-3
J: TRBJ1-5
size: .
D: .
DNA: TGTGCCAGCAGTTACTCGATGCGGACGAATCAGCCCCAGCATTTT
CDR3: CASSYSMRTNQPQHF

V: TRBV11-2
J: TRBJ2-7
size: many
D: TRBD1
DNA: TGTGCCAGCAGCTTGGGACAGGGCCATTACTACGAGCAGTACTTC
CDR3: CASSLGQGHYYEQYF

V: TRBV11-2
J: TRBJ2-7
size: .
D: .
DNA: TGTGCCAGCAGCCCGCCCCTTGGTTCCTCCGGGACAACTTACGAGCAGTACTTC
CDR3: CASSPPLGSSGTTYEQYF

V: TRBV12-3/TRBV12-4
J: TRBJ2-3
size: .
D: TRBD2
DNA: TGTGCCAGCAGTACTAGCGGGACATATTATAGCACAGATACGCAGTATTTT
CDR3: CASSTSGTYYSTDTQYF

V: TRBV5-5
J: TRBJ2-3
size: many
D: .
DNA: TGTGCCAGCAGCGCACCTACGGATACGCAGTATTTT
CDR3: CASSAPTDTQYF

V: TRBV19
J: TRBJ1-1
size: few
D: .
DNA: TGTGCCAGTAGTAGCGACGGTGACACTGAAGCTTTCTTT
CDR3: CASSSDGDTEAFF

V: TRBV6-1
J: TRBJ1-1
size: few
D: TRBD1
DNA: TGTACCAGCAGCGACAGGGGAAGAGGGACTGAAGCTTTCTTT
CDR3: CTSSDRGRGTEAFF

V: TRBV12-3/TRBV12-4
J: TRBJ2-1
size: .
D: TRBD2
DNA: TGTGCCAGCAGTCCCAACCTAGCGGGGGACCAGCAGTTCTTC
CDR3: CASSPNLAGDQQFF

V: TRBV20-1
J: TRBJ1-1
size: few
D: .
DNA: TGCAGTGCCGTCGCAGGCGGGGACACTGAAGCTTTCTTT
CDR3: CSAVAGGDTEAFF

V: TRBV12-3/TRBV12-4
J: TRBJ2-3
size: many
D: .
DNA: TGTGCCAGCAGCGGGGCAAGTTGGGGGAGCACAGATACGCAGTATTTT
CDR3: CASSGASWGSTDTQYF

V: TRBV5-1
J: TRBJ1-5
size: many
D: TRBD1
DNA: TGCGCCAGCAGCTTGGTTGAGGGACAGGGGAATCAGCCCCAGCATTTT
CDR3: CASSLVEGQGNQPQHF

V: TRBV6-5
J: TRBJ2-1
size: .
D: TRBD2
DNA: TGTGCCAGCAGTTACATGGGACTAGCGGGAGCCAATGAGCAGTTCTTC
CDR3: CASSYMGLAGANEQFF